This T cell receptor (beta chain) originates from a study of blood T cell repertoires in COVID-19. Study-wide context: Sample material is recorded as cDNA or gDNA derived from T cells, B-cell-depleted T cells, or PBMCs.

This clone has just one count. Per germline, CDR1 MNHEY and CDR2 SMNVEV (reference sequence). With V trimmed by 3 bases and J by 5 bases, 5 bases remained unmatched. The CDR3 has 14 amino acids. Recovered Cohort 3 donors showed two negative PCRs, clearance, or symptom resolution. Per the original data handling: Scientists estimated how many nucleated cells there were by amplifying reference gene primers. TCRdb's copy holds only in-frame clones and misses some; the assay was immunoSEQ multiplex PCR. V and J calls and clone size come straight from that table; D and trimming were deduced from the DNA. Here the sample spans roughly 450,000 clones, roughly 91% being singletons.

The sequence derives from a man aged 18 to 29 who had recovered from COVID-19. The chain uses TRBV27 and TRBJ2-3; 7 nucleotides match TRBD2. The sequenced material came from PBMCs or T cells enriched from blood (not recorded which). The CDR3 loop is CASSFRLAVDTQYF. CDR3 sequence (DNA): TGTGCCAGCAGTTTCCGACTAGCTGTAGATACGCAGTATTTT.